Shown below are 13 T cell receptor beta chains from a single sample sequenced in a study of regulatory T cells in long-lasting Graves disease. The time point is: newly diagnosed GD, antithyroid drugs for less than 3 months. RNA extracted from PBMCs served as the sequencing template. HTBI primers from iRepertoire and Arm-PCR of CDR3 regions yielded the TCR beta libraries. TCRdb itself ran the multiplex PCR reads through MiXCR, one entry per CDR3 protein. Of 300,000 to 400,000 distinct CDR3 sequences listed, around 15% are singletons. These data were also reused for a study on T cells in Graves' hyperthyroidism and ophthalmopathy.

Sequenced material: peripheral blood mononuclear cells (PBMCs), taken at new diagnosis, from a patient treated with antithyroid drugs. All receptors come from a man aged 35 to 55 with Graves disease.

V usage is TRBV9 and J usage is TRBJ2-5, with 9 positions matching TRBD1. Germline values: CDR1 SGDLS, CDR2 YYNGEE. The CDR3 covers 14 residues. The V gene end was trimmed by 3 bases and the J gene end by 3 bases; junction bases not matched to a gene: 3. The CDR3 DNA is TGTGCCAGCAGCGCCGGGGACAGGGAAGAGACCCAGTACTTC. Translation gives CASSAGDREETQYF.

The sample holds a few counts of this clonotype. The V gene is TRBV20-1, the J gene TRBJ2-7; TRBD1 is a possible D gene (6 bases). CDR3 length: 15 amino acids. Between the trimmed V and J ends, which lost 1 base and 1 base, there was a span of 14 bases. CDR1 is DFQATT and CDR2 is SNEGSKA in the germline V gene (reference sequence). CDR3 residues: CSARGTRGQSYEQYF. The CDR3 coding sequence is TGCAGTGCTAGAGGGACTCGTGGACAGTCCTACGAGCAGTACTTC.

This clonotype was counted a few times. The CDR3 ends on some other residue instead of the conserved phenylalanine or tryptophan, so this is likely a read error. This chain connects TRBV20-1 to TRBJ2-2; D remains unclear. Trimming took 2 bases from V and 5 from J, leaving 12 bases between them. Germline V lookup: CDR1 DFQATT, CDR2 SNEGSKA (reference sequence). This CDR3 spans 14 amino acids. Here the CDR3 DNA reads TGCAGTGCTAGATCTGGGGTAGAGACCGGGGAGCTGTTTCTT. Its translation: CSARSGVETGELFL.

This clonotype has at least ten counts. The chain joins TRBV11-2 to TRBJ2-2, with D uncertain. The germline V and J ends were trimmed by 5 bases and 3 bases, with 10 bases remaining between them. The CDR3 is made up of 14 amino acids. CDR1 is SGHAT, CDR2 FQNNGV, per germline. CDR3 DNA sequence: TGTGCCAGCAGCCGGATTCGAGACACCGGGGAGCTGTTTTTT. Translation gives CASSRIRDTGELFF.

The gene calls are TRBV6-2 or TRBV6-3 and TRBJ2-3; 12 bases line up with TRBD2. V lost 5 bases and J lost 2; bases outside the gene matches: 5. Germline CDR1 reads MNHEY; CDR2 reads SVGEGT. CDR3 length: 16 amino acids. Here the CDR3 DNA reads TGTGCCAGCAGTGAACTAGCGGGGGGAACCACAGATACGCAGTATTTT. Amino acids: CASSELAGGTTDTQYF.

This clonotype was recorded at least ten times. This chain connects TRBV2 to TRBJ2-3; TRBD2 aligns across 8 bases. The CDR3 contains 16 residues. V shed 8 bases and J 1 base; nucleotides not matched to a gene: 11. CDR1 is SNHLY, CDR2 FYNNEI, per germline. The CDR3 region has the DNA TGTGCCAGCCCGAACAGTGGTAGCGGGGGCACAGATACGCAGTATTTT. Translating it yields CASPNSGSGGTDTQYF.

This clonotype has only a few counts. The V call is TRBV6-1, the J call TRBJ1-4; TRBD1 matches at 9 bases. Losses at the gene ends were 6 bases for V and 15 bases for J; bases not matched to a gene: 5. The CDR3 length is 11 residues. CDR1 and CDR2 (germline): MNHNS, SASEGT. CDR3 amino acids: CASRRDREVFF. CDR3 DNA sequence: TGTGCCAGCAGGCGGGACAGGGAAGTGTTTTTT.

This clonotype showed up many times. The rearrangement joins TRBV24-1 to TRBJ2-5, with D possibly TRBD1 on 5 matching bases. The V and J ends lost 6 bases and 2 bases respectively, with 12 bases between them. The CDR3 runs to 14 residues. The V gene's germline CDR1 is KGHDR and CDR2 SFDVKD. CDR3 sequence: CATSSSDTQETQYF. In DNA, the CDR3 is TGTGCCACCAGTTCCTCGGACACGCAAGAGACCCAGTACTTC.

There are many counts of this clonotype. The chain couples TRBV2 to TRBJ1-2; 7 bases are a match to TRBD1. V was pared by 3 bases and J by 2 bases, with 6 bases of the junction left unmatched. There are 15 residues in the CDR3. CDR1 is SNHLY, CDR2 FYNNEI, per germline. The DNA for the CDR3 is TGTGCCAGCAGTGAGATCTGGGGACAGAACTATGGCTACACCTTC. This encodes CASSEIWGQNYGYTF.

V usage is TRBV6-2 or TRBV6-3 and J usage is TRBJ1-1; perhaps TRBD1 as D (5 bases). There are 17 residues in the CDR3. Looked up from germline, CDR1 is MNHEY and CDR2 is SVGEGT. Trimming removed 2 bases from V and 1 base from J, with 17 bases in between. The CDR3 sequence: CASSYEVVRATNTEAFF. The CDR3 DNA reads TGTGCCAGCAGTTACGAGGTCGTCAGGGCTACGAACACTGAAGCTTTCTTT.

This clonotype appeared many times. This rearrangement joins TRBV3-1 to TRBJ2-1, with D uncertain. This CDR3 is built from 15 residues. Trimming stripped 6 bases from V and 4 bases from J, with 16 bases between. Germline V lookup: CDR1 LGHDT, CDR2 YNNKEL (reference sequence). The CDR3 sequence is CASRPSNLNYNEQFF. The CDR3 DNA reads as TGTGCCAGCAGACCCAGCAACCTTAATTACAATGAGCAGTTCTTC.

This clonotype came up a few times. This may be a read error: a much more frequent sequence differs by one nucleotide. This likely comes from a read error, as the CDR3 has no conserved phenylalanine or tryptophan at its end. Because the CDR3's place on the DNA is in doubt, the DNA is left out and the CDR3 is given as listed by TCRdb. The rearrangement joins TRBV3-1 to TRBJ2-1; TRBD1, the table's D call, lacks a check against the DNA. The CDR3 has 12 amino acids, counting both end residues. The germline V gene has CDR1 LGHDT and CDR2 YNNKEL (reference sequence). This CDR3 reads CASSQRTGGKFL.

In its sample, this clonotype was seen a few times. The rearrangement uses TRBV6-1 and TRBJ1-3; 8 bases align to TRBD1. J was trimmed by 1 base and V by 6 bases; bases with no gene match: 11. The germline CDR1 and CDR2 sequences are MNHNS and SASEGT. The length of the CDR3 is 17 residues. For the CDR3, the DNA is TGTGCCAGCAGGGGCGCCGGGACAGGCATATCTGGAAACACCATATATTTT. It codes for CASRGAGTGISGNTIYF.